This T cell receptor (beta chain) was found in a study of vaccination and CD4 T cells after COVID-19. At the level of the study: Cultures that served as controls received a CEFX pool, an HIV-1 Nef pool, or no peptide.

This CDR3 has 15 residues. V was pared by 4 bases and J by 1 base, with 11 bases between. CDR1 MNHNS and CDR2 SASEGT come from the germline V gene. Regarding treatment: roughly 10-day PBMC culture with coronavirus spike peptide pools or control peptides (ViraFEST assay). ViraFEST enlarged antigen-specific T cell populations with peptide pools and afterwards sequenced TCRs. Cultures got half-medium changes with IL-2 on days 3 and 7. For this clonotype: The antigen is undetermined.

An Oncomine TCR Beta short-read assay was used to sequence the DNA from cultured CD4+ T cells. TCRdb reprocessed the PCR reads via MiXCR and lists one record per CDR3 protein. Of around 10,000 distinct CDR3 sequences detected, over 45% appear once; the ten largest clones hold 31%. Material: CD4+ T cells from blood, cultured in vitro. The V call is TRBV6-1, the J call TRBJ1-3; no definite D call. The receptor's source is a human donor who had recovered from COVID-19. The CDR3 nucleotides read TGTGCCAGCAGTGCCGCGGGTCTTTCTGGAAACACCATATATTTT. Protein: CASSAAGLSGNTIYF.